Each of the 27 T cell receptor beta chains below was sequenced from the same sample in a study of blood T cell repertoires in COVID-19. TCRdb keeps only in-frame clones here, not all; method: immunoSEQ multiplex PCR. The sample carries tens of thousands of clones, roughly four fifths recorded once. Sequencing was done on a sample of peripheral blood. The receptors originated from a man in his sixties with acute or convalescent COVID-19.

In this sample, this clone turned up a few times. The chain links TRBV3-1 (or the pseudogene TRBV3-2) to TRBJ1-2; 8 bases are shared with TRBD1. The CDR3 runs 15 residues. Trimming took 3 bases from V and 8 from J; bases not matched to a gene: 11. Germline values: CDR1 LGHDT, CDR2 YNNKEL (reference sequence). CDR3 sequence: CASSHFGQGGLGYTF. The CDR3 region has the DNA TGTGCCAGCAGCCACTTCGGACAGGGAGGATTGGGCTACACCTTC.

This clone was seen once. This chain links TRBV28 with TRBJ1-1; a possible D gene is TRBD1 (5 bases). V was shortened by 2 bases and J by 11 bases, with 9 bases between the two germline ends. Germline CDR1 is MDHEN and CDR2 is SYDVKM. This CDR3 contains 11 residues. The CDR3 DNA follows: TGTGCCAGCAGTTTAAACGGGGGGGCTTTCTTT. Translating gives CASSLNGGAFF.

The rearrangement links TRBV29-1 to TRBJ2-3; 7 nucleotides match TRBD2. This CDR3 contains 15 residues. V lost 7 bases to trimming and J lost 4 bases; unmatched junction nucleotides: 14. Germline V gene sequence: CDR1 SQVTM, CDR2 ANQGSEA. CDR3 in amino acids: CSAGTAAGLSDTQYF. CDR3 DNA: TGCAGCGCCGGGACGGCAGCGGGATTGTCAGATACGCAGTATTTT.

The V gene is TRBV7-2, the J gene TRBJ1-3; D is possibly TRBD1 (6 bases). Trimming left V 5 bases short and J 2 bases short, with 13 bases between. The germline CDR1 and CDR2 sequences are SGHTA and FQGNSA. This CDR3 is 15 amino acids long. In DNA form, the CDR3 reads TGTGCCAGCAGCCACAGAACAGGGACTGGAAACACCATATATTTT. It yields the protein CASSHRTGTGNTIYF. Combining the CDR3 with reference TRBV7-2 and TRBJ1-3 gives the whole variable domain GAGVSQSPSNKVTEKGKDVELRCDPISGHTALYWYRQSLGQGLEFLIYFQGNSAPDKSGLPSDRFSAERTGGSVSTLTIQRTQQEDSAVYLCASSHRTGTGNTIYFGEGSWLTVV.

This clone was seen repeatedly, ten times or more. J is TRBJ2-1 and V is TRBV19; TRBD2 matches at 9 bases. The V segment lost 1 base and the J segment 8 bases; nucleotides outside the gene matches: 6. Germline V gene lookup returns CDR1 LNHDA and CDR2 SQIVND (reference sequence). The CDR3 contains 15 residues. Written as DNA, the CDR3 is TGTGCCAGTAGTATAGGGACTAGCGAGATAGATGAGCAGTTCTTC. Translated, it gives CASSIGTSEIDEQFF.

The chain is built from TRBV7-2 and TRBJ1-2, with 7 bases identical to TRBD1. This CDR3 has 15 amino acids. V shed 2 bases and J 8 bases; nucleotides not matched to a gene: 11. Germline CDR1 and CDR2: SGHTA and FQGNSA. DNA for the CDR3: TGTGCCAGCAGCTTACGTGCCGACAGGGTCTGGGGCTACACCTTC. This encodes CASSLRADRVWGYTF.

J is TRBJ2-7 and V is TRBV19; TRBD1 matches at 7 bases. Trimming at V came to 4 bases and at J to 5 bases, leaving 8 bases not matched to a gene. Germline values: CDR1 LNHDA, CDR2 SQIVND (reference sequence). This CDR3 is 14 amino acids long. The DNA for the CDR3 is TGTGCCAGTAGTAGCTACAGGGGTAGGGACGAGCAGTACTTC. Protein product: CASSSYRGRDEQYF.

Here the CDR3 DNA reads TGCAGTGCTAGTCTTGACAGGGGGCCTGACACCATATATTTT. Residues: CSASLDRGPDTIYF. This chain connects TRBV20-1 to TRBJ1-3; TRBD1 matches at 10 bases. Germline-derived CDR1 and CDR2 are DFQATT and SNEGSKA (reference sequence). Trimming took 3 bases from V and 8 from J; bases not matched to a gene: 7. CDR3 length: 14 amino acids.

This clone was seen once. CDR3 sequence: CASSSTFGPGYNGYTF. Written as DNA, the CDR3 is TGCGCCAGCAGTTCGACATTTGGTCCAGGGTATAATGGCTACACCTTC. V usage is TRBV5-1 and J usage is TRBJ1-2, with D possibly being TRBD1 (5 bases). V gave up 5 bases and J gave up 6 bases, with 23 bases separating them. The CDR3 covers 16 residues. The germline gives CDR1 SGHRS, CDR2 YFSETQ.

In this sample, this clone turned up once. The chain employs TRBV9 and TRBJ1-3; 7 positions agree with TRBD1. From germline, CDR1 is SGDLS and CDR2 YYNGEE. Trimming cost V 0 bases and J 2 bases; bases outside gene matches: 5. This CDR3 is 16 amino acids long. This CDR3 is CASSVAGTDTGNTIYF. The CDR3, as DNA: TGTGCCAGCAGCGTAGCTGGGACAGACACTGGAAACACCATATATTTT.

In nucleotides, the CDR3 is TGTGCCAGCAGGGGGACTGCCGCTAAGGGTCAGCCCCAGCATTTT. Protein: CASRGTAAKGQPQHF. This chain joins TRBV6-5 and TRBJ1-5, with a tentative D call TRBD1 (5 bases). Per germline, CDR1 MNHEY and CDR2 SVGAGI. CDR3 length equals 15 residues. The germline V and J ends were trimmed by 6 bases and 6 bases, with 18 bases remaining between them.

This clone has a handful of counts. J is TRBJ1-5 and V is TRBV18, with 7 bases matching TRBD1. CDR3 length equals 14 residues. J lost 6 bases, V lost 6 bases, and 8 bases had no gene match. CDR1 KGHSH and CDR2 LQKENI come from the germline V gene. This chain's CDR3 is CASSETGLGQPQHF. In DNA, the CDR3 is TGTGCCAGCTCCGAGACAGGGCTGGGTCAGCCCCAGCATTTT.

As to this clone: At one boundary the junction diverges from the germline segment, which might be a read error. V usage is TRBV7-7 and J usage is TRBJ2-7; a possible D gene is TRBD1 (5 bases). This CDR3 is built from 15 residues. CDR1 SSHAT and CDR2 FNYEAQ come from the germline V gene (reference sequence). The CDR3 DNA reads TGTGCTAGCAGCTTAGGGGTAGGAGTTTCCTACGAGCAGTACTTC. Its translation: CASSLGVGVSYEQYF. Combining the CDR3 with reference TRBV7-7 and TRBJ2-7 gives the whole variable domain GAGVSQSPRYKVTKRGQDVTLRCDPISSHATLYWYQQALGQGPEFLTYFNYEAQPDKSGLPSDRFSAERPEGSISTLTIQRTEQRDSAMYRCASSLGVGVSYEQYFGPGTRLTVT.

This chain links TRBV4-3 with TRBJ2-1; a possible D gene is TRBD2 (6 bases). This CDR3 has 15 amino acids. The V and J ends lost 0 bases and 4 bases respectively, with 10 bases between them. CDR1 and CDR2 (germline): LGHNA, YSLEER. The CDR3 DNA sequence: TGCGCCAGCAGCCAAGATGCTAGCGAATACAATGAGCAGTTCTTC. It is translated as CASSQDASEYNEQFF.

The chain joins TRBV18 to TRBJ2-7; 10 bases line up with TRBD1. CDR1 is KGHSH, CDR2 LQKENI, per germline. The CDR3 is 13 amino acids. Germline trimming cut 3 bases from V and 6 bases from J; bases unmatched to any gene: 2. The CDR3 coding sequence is TGTGCCAGCTCACCCCGGGACAGGGGCGAGCAGTACTTC. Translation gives CASSPRDRGEQYF.

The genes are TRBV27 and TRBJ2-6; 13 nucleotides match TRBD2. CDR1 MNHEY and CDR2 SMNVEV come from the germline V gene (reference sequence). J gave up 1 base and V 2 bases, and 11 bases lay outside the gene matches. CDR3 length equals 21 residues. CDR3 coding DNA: TGTGCCAGCAGTTTAAGGTCAGCACTAGCGGGAGGGCCTTCTGGGGCCAACGTCCTGACTTTC. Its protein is CASSLRSALAGGPSGANVLTF. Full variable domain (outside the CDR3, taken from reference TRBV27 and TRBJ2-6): EAQVTQNPRYLITVTGKKLTVTCSQNMNHEYMSWYRQDPGLGLRQIYYSMNVEVTDKGDVPEGYKVSRKEKRNFPLILESPSPNQTSLYFCASSLRSALAGGPSGANVLTFGAGSRLTVL.

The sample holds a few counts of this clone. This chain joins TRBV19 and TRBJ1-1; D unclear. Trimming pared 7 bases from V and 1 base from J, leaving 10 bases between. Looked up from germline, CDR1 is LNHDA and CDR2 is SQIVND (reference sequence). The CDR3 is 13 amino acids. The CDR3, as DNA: TGTGCCAGTACCCAGGAAGGGAACACTGAAGCTTTCTTT. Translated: CASTQEGNTEAFF.

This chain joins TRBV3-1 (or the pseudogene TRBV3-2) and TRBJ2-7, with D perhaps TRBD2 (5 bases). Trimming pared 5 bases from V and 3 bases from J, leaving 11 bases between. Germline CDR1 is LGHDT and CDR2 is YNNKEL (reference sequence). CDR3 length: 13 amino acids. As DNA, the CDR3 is TGTGCCAGCAGCGGAGAGGGTGACTACGAGCAGTACTTC. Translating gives CASSGEGDYEQYF.

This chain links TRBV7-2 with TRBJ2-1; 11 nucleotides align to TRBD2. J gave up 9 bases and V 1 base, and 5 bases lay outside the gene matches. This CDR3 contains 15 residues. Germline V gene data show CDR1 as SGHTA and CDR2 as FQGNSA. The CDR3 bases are TGTGCCAGCAGCTTAGATGCTAGCGGGGGGCGTGAGCAGTTCTTC. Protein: CASSLDASGGREQFF.

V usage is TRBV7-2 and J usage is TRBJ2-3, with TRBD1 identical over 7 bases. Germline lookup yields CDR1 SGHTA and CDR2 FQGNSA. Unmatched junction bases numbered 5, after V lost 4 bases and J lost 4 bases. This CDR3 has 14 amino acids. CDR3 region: CASSSQQGADTQYF. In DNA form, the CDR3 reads TGTGCCAGCAGCTCACAGCAGGGGGCAGATACGCAGTATTTT.

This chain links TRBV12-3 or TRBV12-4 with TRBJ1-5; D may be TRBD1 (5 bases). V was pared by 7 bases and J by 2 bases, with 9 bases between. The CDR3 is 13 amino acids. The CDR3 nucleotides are TGTGCCAGCAATTGGGGGGGCAATCAGCCCCAGCATTTT. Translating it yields CASNWGGNQPQHF.

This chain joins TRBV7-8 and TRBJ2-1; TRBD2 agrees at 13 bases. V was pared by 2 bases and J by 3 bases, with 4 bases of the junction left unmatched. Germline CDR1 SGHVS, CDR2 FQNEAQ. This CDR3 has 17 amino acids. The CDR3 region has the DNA TGTGCCAGCAGCTTAAGGACTAGCGGGAGCATCTACAATGAGCAGTTCTTC. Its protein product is CASSLRTSGSIYNEQFF.

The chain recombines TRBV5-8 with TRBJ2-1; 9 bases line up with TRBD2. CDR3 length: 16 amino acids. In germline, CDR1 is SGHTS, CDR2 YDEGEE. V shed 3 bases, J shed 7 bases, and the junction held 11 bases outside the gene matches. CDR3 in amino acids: CASSSLAGGPRNEQFF. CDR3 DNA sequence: TGTGCCAGCAGCTCCTTGGCGGGAGGGCCGAGAAATGAGCAGTTCTTC.

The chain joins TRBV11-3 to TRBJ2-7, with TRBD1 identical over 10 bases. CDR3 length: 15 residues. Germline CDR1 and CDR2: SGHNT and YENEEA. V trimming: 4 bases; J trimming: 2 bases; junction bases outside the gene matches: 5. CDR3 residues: CASSSGQGNTYEQYF. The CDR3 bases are TGTGCCAGCAGCTCGGGACAGGGGAATACCTACGAGCAGTACTTC.

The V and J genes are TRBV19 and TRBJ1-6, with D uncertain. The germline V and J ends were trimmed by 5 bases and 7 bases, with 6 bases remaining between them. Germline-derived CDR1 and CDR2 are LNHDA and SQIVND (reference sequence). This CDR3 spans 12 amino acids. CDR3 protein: CASSDTNSPLHF. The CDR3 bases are TGTGCCAGTAGTGACACAAATTCACCCCTCCACTTT.

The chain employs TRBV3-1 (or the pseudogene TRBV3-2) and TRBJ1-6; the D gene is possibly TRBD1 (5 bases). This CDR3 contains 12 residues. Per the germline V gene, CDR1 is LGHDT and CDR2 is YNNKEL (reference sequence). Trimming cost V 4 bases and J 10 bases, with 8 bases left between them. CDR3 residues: CASSRGGSPLHF. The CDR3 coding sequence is TGTGCCAGCAGCCGGGGGGGATCACCCCTCCACTTT.

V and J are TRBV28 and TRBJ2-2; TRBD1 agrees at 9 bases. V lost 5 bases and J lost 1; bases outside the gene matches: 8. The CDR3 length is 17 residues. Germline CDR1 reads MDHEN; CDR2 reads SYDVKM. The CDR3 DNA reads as TGTGCCAGCAGTATTGCCGGGACAGGGAAGAACACCGGGGAGCTGTTTTTT. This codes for CASSIAGTGKNTGELFF.